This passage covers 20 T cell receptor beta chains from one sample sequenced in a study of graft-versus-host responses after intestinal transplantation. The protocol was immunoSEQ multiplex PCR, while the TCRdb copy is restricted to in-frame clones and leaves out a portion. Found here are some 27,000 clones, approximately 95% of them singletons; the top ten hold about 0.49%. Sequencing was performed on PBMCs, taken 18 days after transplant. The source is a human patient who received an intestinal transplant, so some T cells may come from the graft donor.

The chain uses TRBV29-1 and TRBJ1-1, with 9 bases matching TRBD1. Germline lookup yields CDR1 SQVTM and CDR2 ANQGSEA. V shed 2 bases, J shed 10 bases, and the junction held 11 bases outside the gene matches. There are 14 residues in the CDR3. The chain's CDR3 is CSVELPTGGKVAFF. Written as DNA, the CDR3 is TGCAGCGTTGAACTGCCGACAGGGGGAAAGGTAGCTTTCTTT.

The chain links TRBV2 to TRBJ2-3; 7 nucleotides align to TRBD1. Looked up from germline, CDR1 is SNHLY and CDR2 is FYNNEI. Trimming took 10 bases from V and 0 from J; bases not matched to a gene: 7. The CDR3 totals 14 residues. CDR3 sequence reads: CANLRDSSTDTQYF. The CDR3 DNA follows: TGTGCCAACCTCCGGGACAGTAGCACAGATACGCAGTATTTT.

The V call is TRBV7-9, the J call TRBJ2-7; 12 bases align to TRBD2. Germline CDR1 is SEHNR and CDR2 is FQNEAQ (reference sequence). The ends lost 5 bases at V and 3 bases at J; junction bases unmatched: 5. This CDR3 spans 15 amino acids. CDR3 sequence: CASSPLAGGIYEQYF. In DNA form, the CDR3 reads TGTGCCAGCAGCCCGCTAGCGGGGGGGATCTACGAGCAGTACTTC. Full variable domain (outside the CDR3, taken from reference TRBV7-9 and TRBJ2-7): DTGVSQNPRHKITKRGQNVTFRCDPISEHNRLYWYRQTLGQGPEFLTYFQNEAQLEKSRLLSDRFSAERPKGSFSTLEIQRTEQGDSAMYLCASSPLAGGIYEQYFGPGTRLTVT.

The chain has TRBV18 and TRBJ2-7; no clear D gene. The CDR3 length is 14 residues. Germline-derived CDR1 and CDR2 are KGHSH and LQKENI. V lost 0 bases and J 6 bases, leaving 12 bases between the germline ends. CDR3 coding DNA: TGTGCCAGCTCACCACCGAGGCAGGTCGTCGAGCAGTACTTC. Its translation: CASSPPRQVVEQYF. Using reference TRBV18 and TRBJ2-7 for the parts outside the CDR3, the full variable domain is NAGVMQNPRHLVRRRGQEARLRCSPMKGHSHVYWYRQLPEEGLKFMVYLQKENIIDESGMPKERFSAEFPKEGPSILRIQQVVRGDSAAYFCASSPPRQVVEQYFGPGTRLTVT.

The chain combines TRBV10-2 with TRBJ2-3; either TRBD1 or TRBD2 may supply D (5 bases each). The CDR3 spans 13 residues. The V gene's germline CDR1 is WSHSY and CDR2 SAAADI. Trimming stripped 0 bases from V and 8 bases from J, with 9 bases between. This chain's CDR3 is CASSESSGSTQYF. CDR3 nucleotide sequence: TGCGCCAGCAGTGAGTCCTCAGGGAGTACGCAGTATTTT.

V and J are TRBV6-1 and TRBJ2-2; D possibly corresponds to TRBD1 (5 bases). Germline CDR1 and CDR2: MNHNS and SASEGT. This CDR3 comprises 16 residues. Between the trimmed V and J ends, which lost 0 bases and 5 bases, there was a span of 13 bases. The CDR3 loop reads CASSEARTRVTGELFF. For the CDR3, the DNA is TGTGCCAGCAGTGAAGCTCGGACAAGGGTAACCGGGGAGCTGTTTTTT.

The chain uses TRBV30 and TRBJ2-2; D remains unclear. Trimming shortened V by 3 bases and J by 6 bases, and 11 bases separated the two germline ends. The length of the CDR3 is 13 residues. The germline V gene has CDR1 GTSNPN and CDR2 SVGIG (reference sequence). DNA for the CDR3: TGTGCCTGGAGGGTCTCTTGGGCCGGGGAGCTGTTTTTT. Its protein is CAWRVSWAGELFF.

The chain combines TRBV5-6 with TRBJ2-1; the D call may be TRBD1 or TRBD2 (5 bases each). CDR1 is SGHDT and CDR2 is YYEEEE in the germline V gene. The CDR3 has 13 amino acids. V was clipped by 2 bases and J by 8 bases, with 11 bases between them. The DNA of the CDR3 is TGTGCCAGCAGCTTTGGGGGTTCGGATGAGCAGTTCTTC. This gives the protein CASSFGGSDEQFF.

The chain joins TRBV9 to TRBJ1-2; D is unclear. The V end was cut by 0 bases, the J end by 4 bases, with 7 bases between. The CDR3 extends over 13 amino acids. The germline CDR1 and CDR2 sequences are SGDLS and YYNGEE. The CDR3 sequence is CASSVEGRYGYTF. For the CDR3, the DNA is TGTGCCAGCAGCGTAGAGGGTCGCTATGGCTACACCTTC.

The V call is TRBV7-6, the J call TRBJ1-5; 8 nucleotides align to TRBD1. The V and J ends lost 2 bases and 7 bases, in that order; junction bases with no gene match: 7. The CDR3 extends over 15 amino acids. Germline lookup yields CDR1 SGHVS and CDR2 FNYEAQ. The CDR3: CASSLTRTGSQPQHF. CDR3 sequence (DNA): TGTGCCAGCAGCTTAACCAGGACAGGGTCCCAGCCCCAGCATTTT. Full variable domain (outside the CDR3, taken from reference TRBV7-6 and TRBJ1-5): GAGVSQSPRYKVTKRGQDVALRCDPISGHVSLYWYRQALGQGPEFLTYFNYEAQQDKSGLPNDRFSAERPEGSISTLTIQRTEQRDSAMYRCASSLTRTGSQPQHFGDGTRLSIL.

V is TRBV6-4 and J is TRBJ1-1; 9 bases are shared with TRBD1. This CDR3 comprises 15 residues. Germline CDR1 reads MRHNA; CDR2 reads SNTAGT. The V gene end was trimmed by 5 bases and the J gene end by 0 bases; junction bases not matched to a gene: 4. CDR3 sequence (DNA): TGTGCCAGCAGTCCCGGGACAGGGCTGAACACTGAAGCTTTCTTT. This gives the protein CASSPGTGLNTEAFF.

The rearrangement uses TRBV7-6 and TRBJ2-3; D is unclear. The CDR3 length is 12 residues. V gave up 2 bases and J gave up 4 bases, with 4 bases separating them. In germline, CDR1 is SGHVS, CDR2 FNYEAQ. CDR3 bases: TGTGCCAGCAGCTTACTAGCAGATACGCAGTATTTT. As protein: CASSLLADTQYF.

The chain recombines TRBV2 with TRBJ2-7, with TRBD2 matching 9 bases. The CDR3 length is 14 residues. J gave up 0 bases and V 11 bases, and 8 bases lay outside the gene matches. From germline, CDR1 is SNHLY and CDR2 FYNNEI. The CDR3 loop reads CASRTSASSYEQYF. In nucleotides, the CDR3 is TGTGCCTCCCGGACTAGCGCGAGCTCCTACGAGCAGTACTTC.

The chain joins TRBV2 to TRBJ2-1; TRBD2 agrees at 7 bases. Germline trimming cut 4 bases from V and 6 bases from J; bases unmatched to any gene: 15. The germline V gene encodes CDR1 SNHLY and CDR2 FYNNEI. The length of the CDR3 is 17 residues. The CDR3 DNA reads TGTGCCAGCAGTGTTTGGTGGAACTGGGCTAGCGGCAATGAGCAGTTCTTC. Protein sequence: CASSVWWNWASGNEQFF.

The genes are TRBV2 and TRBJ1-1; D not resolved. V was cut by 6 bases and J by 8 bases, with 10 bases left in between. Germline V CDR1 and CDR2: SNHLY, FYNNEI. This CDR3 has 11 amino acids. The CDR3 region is CASRIEMEAFF. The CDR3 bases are TGTGCCAGCAGGATCGAGATGGAAGCTTTCTTT.

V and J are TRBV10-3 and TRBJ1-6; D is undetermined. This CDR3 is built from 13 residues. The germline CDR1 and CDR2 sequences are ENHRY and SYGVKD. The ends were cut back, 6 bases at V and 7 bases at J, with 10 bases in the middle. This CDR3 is CAIRTEPNSPLHF. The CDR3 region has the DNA TGTGCCATCAGAACAGAACCCAATTCACCCCTCCACTTT.

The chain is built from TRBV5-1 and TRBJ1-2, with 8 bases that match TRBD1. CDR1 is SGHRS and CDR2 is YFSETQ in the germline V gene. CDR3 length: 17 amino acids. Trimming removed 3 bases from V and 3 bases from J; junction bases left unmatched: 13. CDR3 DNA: TGCGCCAGCAGCTACGCACAACCGGGACAGGAGGACTATGGCTACACCTTC. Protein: CASSYAQPGQEDYGYTF.

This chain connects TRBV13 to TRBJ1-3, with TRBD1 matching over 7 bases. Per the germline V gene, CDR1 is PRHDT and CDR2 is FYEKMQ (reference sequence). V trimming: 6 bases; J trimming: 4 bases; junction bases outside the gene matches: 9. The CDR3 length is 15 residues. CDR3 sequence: CASRATGSGGNTIYF. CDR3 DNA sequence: TGTGCCAGCAGGGCGACAGGGTCGGGCGGAAACACCATATATTTT.

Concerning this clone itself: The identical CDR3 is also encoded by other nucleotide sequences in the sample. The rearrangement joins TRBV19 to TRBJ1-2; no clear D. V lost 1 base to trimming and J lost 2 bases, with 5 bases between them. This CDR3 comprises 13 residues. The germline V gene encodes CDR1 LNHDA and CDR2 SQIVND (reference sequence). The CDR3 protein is CASSIGANYGYTF. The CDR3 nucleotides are TGTGCCAGTAGTATAGGTGCGAACTATGGCTACACCTTC.

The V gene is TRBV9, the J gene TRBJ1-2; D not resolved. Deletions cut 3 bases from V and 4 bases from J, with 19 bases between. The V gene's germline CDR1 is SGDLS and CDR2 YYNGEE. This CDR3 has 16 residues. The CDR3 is CASSARASSLLYGYTF. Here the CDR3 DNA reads TGTGCCAGCAGCGCACGTGCATCGTCCCTCCTCTATGGCTACACCTTC.